This T cell receptor beta chain was found in a study of blood T cell repertoires in COVID-19. Background on the study: Material from acute and convalescent COVID-19 was sourced from the United States, Italy and Spain.

TCRdb's copy holds only in-frame clones and misses some; the assay was immunoSEQ multiplex PCR. The table has 250,000 or so clones, about 91% seen once. The CDR3 totals 15 residues. In germline, CDR1 is MDHEN, CDR2 SYDVKM. V lost 2 bases, J lost 4 bases, and 9 bases lay in between. The chain recombines TRBV28 with TRBJ1-6; D is perhaps TRBD1 (6 bases). This sequence originates from a woman aged 40 to 49 who had recovered from COVID-19. Sequencing used peripheral blood. In nucleotides, the CDR3 is TGTGCCAGCAGTTTAGGACAGATATATAATTCACCCCTCCACTTT. This sequence encodes CASSLGQIYNSPLHF.